Below, 18 T cell receptor beta chains from the same sample are listed, as sequenced in a study of blood T cell repertoires in COVID-19. TCRdb's table, derived via immunoSEQ multiplex PCR, lists solely in-frame clones and lacks some. The profile shows around 130,000 clones, roughly four fifths of them singletons. Specimen: peripheral blood. The receptors were gathered from a human donor in a cohort sampled during active COVID-19.

In this sample, this clone turned up a few times. The gene calls are TRBV2 and TRBJ2-1, with a weak D call TRBD1 (5 bases). The V and J ends lost 6 bases and 9 bases respectively, with 15 bases between them. The germline CDR1 and CDR2 sequences are SNHLY and FYNNEI. CDR3 size: 13 residues. DNA for the CDR3: TGTGCCAGCAGACCCCGCCAGGGCGGTGAGCAGTTCTTC. It specifies CASRPRQGGEQFF.

This clone was observed a handful of times. This chain uses TRBV5-1 with TRBJ2-6; 7 bases line up with TRBD2. The V gene's germline CDR1 is SGHRS and CDR2 YFSETQ. This CDR3 has 16 residues. The V segment lost 4 bases and the J segment 2 bases; nucleotides outside the gene matches: 6. CDR3 DNA sequence: TGCGCCAGCAGCGGGCTAGCGGAGACTGGGGCCAACGTCCTGACTTTC. Translation gives CASSGLAETGANVLTF.

The chain links TRBV25-1 to TRBJ1-4, with a tentative D call TRBD1 (5 bases). V lost 1 base, J lost 7 bases, and 10 bases lay in between. CDR1 and CDR2 (germline): MGHDK, SYGVNS. This CDR3 is 14 amino acids long. The CDR3 coding sequence is TGTGCCAGCAGTGAATCGGGGGGGAGTGAAAAACTGTTTTTT. It encodes CASSESGGSEKLFF.

V and J are TRBV7-6 and TRBJ2-5, with 9 bases that match TRBD2. V gave up 0 bases and J gave up 0 bases; unmatched junction bases: 2. From germline, CDR1 is SGHVS and CDR2 FNYEAQ. The CDR3 is 16 amino acids. The CDR3 sequence: CASSLAGTSYQETQYF. The CDR3, as DNA: TGTGCCAGCAGCTTAGCGGGGACTAGCTACCAAGAGACCCAGTACTTC.

The table lists this clone with a few counts. The V gene is TRBV12-3 or TRBV12-4, the J gene TRBJ1-4; TRBD1 aligns across 8 bases. CDR3 length: 13 residues. V trimming: 5 bases; J trimming: 7 bases; junction bases outside the gene matches: 3. CDR3 region: CASSTGGIEKLFF. Written as DNA, the CDR3 is TGTGCCAGCAGTACAGGGGGGATTGAAAAACTGTTTTTT.

The chain is built from TRBV5-1 and TRBJ1-1; D is uncertain. Germline assignment: CDR1 SGHRS and CDR2 YFSETQ. Trimming took 0 bases from V and 4 from J, leaving 19 bases between them. The CDR3 contains 17 residues. The CDR3 DNA sequence: TGCGCCAGCAGCTTGGTGACGGGGAACCCACAGAGCACTGAAGCTTTCTTT. Its protein product is CASSLVTGNPQSTEAFF.

The V and J genes are TRBV7-2 and TRBJ2-3; 11 nucleotides match TRBD2. This CDR3 is built from 16 residues. CDR1 and CDR2 from the germline V gene are SGHTA and FQGNSA. Unmatched junction bases numbered 3, after V lost 0 bases and J lost 4 bases. The CDR3 is CASSLAPSGGPDTQYF. The CDR3 DNA is TGTGCCAGCAGCTTAGCCCCTAGCGGGGGGCCAGATACGCAGTATTTT.

The rearrangement links TRBV18 to TRBJ1-1; D may be TRBD1 (6 bases). The germline CDR1 and CDR2 sequences are KGHSH and LQKENI. V dropped 3 bases and J dropped 0 bases, with 14 bases sitting between them. The length of the CDR3 is 16 residues. The CDR3: CASSPGDRPLNTEAFF. In DNA form, the CDR3 reads TGTGCCAGCTCACCGGGAGACAGGCCCTTGAACACTGAAGCTTTCTTT.

This clone was found once. CDR3 residues: CASSFDRGRGGYTF. CDR3 sequence (DNA): TGTGCCAGCAGCTTTGACAGGGGGCGGGGAGGCTACACCTTC. This sequence joins TRBV5-4 and TRBJ1-2, with 10 bases aligning to TRBD1. There are 14 residues in the CDR3. J gave up 8 bases and V 2 bases, and 6 bases lay outside the gene matches. Germline-derived CDR1 and CDR2 are SGHNT and YYREEE (reference sequence).

The genes are TRBV12-1 and TRBJ2-7; the table assigns TRBD1, which was not confirmed against the DNA. TRBV12-1 is a listed pseudogene. This CDR3 is built from 14 residues. CDR3 loop: CASSVPGHNYEQYF. In DNA form, the CDR3 reads TGTGCCAGCAGCGTACCGGGACATAATTACGAGCAGTACTTC.

This clone has only a few counts. The rearrangement uses TRBV6-5 and TRBJ2-5; 11 bases are a match to TRBD2. The CDR3 covers 16 residues. V lost 1 base, J lost 1 base, and 2 bases stayed unmatched. CDR1 is MNHEY and CDR2 is SVGAGI in the germline V gene. The CDR3 nucleotides are TGTGCCAGCAGTTACTATAGCGGGGGGGTCCAAGAGACCCAGTACTTC. This codes for CASSYYSGGVQETQYF.

This chain connects TRBV9 to TRBJ2-3; 10 bases agree with TRBD2. V lost 2 bases, J lost 2 bases, and 2 bases stayed unmatched. Germline V gives CDR1 SGDLS, CDR2 YYNGEE. The CDR3 covers 15 residues. The CDR3 DNA reads TGTGCCAGCAGCGTCGGACTAGCGGACACAGATACGCAGTATTTT. Its translation is CASSVGLADTDTQYF.

This clone has at least ten counts. CDR3 loop: CASSSRDRGQFYNSPLHF. CDR3 bases: TGTGCCAGCAGCTCCCGGGACAGGGGGCAATTCTATAATTCACCCCTCCACTTT. The chain combines TRBV2 with TRBJ1-6; 12 bases align to TRBD1. Per germline, CDR1 SNHLY and CDR2 FYNNEI. The V segment lost 6 bases and the J segment 3 bases; nucleotides outside the gene matches: 9. CDR3 length: 18 residues.

This clone was seen a single time. CDR3 DNA sequence: TGTGCCAGCAGTGGGGCAGAAGAGACCCAGTACTTC. As protein: CASSGAEETQYF. V usage is TRBV2 and J usage is TRBJ2-5, with D uncertain. Trimming stripped 4 bases from V and 3 bases from J, with 6 bases between. CDR1 is SNHLY and CDR2 is FYNNEI in the germline V gene. CDR3 length equals 12 residues. Based on the CDR3 plus reference TRBV2 and TRBJ2-5, the full variable domain is EPEVTQTPSHQVTQMGQEVILRCVPISNHLYFYWYRQILGQKVEFLVSFYNNEISEKSEIFDDQFSVERPDGSNFTLKIRSTKLEDSAMYFCASSGAEETQYFGPGTRLLVL.

This sequence joins TRBV6-2 or TRBV6-3 and TRBJ2-3, with 14 bases lining up with TRBD2. J was trimmed by 3 bases and V by 6 bases; bases with no gene match: 8. This CDR3 contains 17 residues. Germline V lookup: CDR1 MNHEY, CDR2 SVGEGT. This CDR3 is CASSWTSGGQWTDTQYF. The CDR3 nucleotides read TGTGCCAGCAGCTGGACTAGCGGGGGGCAATGGACAGATACGCAGTATTTT.

The genes are TRBV18 and TRBJ2-5; no reliable D call. The CDR3 contains 15 residues. Trimming took off 4 bases at V and 1 base at J, with 13 bases between the two ends. Germline values: CDR1 KGHSH, CDR2 LQKENI. CDR3 coding DNA: TGTGCCAGCTCACTAACCTACGGGTCCCAAGAGACCCAGTACTTC. This gives the protein CASSLTYGSQETQYF. The variable domain in full, with the rest retrieved from reference TRBV18 and TRBJ2-5, is NAGVMQNPRHLVRRRGQEARLRCSPMKGHSHVYWYRQLPEEGLKFMVYLQKENIIDESGMPKERFSAEFPKEGPSILRIQQVVRGDSAAYFCASSLTYGSQETQYFGPGTRLLVL.

The chain carries TRBV6-5 and TRBJ1-3, with D uncertain. Germline assignment: CDR1 MNHEY and CDR2 SVGAGI. The CDR3 consists of 12 residues. The V and J ends lost 7 bases and 0 bases respectively, with 4 bases between them. CDR3 in DNA: TGTGCCAGCACCCACTCTGGAAACACCATATATTTT. Translation gives CASTHSGNTIYF.

The genes are TRBV5-6 and TRBJ1-5; possibly TRBD1 for D (6 bases). Trimming cost V 2 bases and J 4 bases, with 7 bases left between them. The CDR3 sequence is 13 residues long. Germline V gene sequence: CDR1 SGHDT, CDR2 YYEEEE. CDR3 DNA: TGTGCCAGCAGCTTTAGGGGGAATCAGCCCCAGCATTTT. Translation: CASSFRGNQPQHF.